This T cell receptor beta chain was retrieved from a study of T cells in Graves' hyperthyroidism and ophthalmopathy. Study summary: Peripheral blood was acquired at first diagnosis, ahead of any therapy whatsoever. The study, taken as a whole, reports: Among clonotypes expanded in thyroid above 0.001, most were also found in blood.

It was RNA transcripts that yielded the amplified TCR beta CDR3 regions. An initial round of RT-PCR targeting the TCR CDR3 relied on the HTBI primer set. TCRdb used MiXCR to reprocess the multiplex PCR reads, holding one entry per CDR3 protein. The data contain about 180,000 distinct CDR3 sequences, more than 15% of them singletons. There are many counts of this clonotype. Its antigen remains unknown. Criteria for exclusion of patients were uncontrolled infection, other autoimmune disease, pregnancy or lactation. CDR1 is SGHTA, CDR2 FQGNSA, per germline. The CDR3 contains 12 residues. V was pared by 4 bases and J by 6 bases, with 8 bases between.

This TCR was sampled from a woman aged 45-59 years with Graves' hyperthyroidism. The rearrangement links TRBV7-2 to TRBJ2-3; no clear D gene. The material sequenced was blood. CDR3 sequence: CASSSRLDTQYF. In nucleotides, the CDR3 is TGTGCCAGCAGCTCCCGACTGGATACGCAGTATTTT. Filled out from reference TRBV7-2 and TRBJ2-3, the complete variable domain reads GAGVSQSPSNKVTEKGKDVELRCDPISGHTALYWYRQSLGQGLEFLIYFQGNSAPDKSGLPSDRFSAERTGGSVSTLTIQRTQQEDSAVYLCASSSRLDTQYFGPGTRLTVL.